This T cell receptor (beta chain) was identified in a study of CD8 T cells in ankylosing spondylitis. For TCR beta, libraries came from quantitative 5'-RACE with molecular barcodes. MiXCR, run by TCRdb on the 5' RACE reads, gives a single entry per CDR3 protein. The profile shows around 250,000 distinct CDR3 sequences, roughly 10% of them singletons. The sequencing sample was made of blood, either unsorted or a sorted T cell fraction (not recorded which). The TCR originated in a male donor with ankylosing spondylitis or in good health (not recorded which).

CDR3 region: CSVEDRQGALSRYTF. The CDR3 coding sequence is TGCAGCGTTGAAGATCGACAGGGGGCCCTCTCTCGCTACACCTTC. This chain joins TRBV29-1 and TRBJ1-2; TRBD1 aligns across 10 bases. Losses at the gene ends were 0 bases for V and 9 bases for J; bases not matched to a gene: 10. Germline V lookup: CDR1 SQVTM, CDR2 ANQGSEA. CDR3 length: 15 amino acids.